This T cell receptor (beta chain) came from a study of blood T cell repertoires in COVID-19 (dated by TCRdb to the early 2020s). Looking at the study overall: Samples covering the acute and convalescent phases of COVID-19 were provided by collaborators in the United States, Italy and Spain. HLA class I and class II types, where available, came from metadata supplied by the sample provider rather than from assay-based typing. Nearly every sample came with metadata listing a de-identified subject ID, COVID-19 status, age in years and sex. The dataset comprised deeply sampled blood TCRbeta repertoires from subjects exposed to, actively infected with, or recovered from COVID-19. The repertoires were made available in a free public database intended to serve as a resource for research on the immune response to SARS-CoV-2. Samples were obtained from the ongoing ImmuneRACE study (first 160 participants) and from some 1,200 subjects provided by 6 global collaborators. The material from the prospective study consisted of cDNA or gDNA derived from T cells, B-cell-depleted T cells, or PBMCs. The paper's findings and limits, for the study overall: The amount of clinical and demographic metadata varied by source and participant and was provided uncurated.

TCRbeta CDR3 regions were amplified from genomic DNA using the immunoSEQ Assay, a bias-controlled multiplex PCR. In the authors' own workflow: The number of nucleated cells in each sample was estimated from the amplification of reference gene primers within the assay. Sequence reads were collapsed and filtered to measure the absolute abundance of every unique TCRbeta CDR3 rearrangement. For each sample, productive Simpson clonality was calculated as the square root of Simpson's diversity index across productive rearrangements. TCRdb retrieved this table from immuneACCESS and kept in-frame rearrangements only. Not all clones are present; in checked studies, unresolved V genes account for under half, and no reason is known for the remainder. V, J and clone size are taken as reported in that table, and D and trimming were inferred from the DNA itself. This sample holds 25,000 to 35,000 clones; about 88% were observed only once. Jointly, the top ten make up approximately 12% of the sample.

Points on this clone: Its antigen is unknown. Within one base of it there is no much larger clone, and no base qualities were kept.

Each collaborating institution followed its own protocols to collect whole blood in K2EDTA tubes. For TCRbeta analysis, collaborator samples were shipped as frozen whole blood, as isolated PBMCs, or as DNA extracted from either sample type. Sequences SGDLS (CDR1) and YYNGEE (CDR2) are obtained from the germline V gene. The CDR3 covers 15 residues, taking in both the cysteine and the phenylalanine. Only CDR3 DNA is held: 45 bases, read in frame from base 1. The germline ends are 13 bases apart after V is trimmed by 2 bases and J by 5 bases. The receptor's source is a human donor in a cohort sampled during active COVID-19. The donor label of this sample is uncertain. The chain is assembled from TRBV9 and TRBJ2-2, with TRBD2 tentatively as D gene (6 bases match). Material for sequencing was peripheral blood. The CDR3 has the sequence CASSVGGARTGELFF. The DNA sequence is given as TGTGCCAGCAGCGTCGGGGGAGCGCGAACCGGGGAGCTGTTTTTT.